The TCR beta chain under discussion was sequenced for a study of T cells in Graves' hyperthyroidism and ophthalmopathy. Amplified TCR beta CDR3 regions derived from RNA transcripts. Researchers ran a first-round RT-PCR on the TCR CDR3 using the HTBI primer set. TCRdb fed the multiplex PCR reads into MiXCR, producing one record per CDR3 protein. Of about 540,000 distinct CDR3 sequences detected, 40% to 55% appear once; the ten largest clones hold around 7.7%. Germline V gene sequence: CDR1 DFQATT, CDR2 SNEGSKA (reference sequence). V was cut by 5 bases and J by 4 bases, with 14 bases left in between. CDR3 length equals 13 residues. This clonotype was recorded at least ten times.

This clonotype was obtained from a woman aged 18 to 35 with Graves' hyperthyroidism. The material sequenced was peripheral blood or thyroid tissue (not recorded which). This chain uses TRBV20-1 with TRBJ1-2; D unclear. The CDR3, as DNA: TGCAGTGCTGCCCCTGGCAATTCCTATGGCTACACCTTC. Translated, it gives CSAAPGNSYGYTF.